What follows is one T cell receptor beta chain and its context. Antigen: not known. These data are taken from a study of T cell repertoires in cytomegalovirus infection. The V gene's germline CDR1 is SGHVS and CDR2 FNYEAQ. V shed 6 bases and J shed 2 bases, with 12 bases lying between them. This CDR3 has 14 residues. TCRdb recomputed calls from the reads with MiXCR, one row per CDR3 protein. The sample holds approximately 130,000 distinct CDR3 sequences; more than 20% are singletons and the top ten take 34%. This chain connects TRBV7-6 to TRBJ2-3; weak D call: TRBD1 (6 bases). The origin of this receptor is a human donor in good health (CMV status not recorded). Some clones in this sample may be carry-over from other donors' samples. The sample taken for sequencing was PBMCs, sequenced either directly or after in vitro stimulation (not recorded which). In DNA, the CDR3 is TGTGCCAGCAGTCCAACAGGGACCACAGATACGCAGTATTTT. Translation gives CASSPTGTTDTQYF.